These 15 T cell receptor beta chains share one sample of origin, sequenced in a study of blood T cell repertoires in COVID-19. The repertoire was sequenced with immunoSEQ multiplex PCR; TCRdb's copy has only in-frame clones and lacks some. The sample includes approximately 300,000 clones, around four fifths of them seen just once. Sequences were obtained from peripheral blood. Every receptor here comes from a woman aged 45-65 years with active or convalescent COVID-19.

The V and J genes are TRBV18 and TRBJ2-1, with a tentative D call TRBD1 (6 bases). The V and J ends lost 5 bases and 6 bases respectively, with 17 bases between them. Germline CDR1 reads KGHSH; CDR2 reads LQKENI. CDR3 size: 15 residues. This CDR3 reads CASSAQGNRGNEQFF. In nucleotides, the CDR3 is TGTGCCAGCTCAGCTCAGGGGAATAGGGGCAATGAGCAGTTCTTC.

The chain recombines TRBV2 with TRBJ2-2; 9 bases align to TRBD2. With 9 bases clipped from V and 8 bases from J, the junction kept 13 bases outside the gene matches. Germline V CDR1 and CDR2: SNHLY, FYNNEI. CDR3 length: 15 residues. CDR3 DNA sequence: TGTGCCAGGACGCGAATAGCGGGAGATAATGGGGAGCTGTTTTTT. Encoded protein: CARTRIAGDNGELFF.

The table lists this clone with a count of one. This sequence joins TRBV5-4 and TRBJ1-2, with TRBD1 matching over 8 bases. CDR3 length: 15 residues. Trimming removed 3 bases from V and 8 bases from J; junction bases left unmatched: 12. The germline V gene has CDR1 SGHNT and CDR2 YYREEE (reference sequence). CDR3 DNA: TGTGCCAGCAGCTCGGGGGCAGGGGGCGCGGCGGGCTACACCTTC. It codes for CASSSGAGGAAGYTF.

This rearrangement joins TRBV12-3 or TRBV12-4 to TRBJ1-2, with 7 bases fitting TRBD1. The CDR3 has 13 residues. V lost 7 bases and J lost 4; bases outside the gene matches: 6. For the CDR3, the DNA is TGTGCCAGCAACCTACAGGGGAGCTATGGCTACACCTTC. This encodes CASNLQGSYGYTF.

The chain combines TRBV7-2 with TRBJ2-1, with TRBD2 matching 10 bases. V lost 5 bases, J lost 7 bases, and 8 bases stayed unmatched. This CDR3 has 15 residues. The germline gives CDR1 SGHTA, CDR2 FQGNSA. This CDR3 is CASSRRTSGGNEQFF. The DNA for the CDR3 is TGTGCCAGCAGCAGAAGGACTAGCGGAGGGAATGAGCAGTTCTTC.

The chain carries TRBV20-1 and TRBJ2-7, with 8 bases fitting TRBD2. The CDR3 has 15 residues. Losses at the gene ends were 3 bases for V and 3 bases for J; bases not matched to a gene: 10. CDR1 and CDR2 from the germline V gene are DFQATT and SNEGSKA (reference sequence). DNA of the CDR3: TGCAGTGCTAGTATGACAGCGGGAGAGTTCTACGAGCAGTACTTC. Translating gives CSASMTAGEFYEQYF.

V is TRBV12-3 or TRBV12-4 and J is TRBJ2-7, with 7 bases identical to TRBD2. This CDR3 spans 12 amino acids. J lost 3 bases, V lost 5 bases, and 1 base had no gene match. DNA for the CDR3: TGTGCCAGCAGTGGGGGGGACTACGAGCAGTACTTC. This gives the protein CASSGGDYEQYF.

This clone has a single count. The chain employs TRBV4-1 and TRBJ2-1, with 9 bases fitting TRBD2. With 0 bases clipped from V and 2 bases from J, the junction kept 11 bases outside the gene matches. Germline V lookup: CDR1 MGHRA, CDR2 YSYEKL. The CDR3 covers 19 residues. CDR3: CASSQDKKRAGGPYNEQFF. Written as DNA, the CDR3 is TGCGCCAGCAGCCAAGATAAGAAAAGAGCGGGAGGACCCTACAATGAGCAGTTCTTC.

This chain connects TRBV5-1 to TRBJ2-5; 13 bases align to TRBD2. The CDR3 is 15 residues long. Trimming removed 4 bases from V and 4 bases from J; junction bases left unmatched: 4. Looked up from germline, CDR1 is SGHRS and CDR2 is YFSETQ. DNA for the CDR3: TGCGCCAGCAGCCCATGGACTAGCGGGAGAGAGACCCAGTACTTC. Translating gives CASSPWTSGRETQYF.

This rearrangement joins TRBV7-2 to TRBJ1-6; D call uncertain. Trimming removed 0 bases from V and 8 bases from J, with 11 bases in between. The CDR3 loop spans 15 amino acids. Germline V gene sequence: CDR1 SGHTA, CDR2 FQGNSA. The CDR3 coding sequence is TGTGCCAGCAGCTTAGCTCCCCTGGACTATTCACCCCTCCACTTT. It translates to CASSLAPLDYSPLHF.

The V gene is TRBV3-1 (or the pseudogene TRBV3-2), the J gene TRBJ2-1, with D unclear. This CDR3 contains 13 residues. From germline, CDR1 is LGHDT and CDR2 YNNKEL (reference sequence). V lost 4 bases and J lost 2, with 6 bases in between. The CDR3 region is CASSRAAYNEQFF. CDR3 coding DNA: TGTGCCAGCAGCCGAGCCGCCTACAATGAGCAGTTCTTC.

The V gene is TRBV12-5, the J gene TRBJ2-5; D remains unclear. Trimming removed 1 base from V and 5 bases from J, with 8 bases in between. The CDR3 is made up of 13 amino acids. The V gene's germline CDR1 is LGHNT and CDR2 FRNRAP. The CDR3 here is CASGLGPTETQYF. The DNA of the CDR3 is TGTGCTAGTGGTTTGGGCCCCACTGAGACCCAGTACTTC.

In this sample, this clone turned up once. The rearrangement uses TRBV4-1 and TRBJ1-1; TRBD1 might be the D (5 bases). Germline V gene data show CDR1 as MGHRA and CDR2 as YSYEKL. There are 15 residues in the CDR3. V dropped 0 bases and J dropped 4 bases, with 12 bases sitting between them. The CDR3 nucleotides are TGCGCCAGCAGCCAAGATCCGGGGGTAGGCACTGAAGCTTTCTTT. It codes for CASSQDPGVGTEAFF.

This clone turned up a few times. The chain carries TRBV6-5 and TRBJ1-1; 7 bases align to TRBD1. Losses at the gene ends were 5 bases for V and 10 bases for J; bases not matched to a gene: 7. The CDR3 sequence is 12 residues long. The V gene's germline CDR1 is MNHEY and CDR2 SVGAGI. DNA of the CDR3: TGTGCCAGCAGTAGAGGACAGGCGGCAGCTTTCTTT. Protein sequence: CASSRGQAAAFF.

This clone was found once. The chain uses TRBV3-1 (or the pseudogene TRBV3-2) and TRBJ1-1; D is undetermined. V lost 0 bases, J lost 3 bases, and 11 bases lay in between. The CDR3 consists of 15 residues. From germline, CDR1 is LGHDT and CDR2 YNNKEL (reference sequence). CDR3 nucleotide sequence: TGTGCCAGCAGCCAAGATCGGGATGGGTACACTGAAGCTTTCTTT. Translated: CASSQDRDGYTEAFF.